This entry features one TCR beta chain sequence. Its antigen target is currently unknown. The sample holds no much larger clone one base away, and base qualities are not on file. V was cut back by 0 bases and J by 2 bases, leaving a gap of 11 bases between them. The CDR3 runs 15 residues from the cysteine to the phenylalanine. The entry retains the CDR3 DNA only, 45 bases that are in frame from base 1. The CDR1 and CDR2 encoded by the germline V gene (reference sequence) are LGHDT and YNNKEL. Receptor amplification or capture employed multiplex PCR. Sequencer: Illumina HiSeq 4000. To build TCR beta libraries, CDR3 regions were amplified by Arm-PCR using iRepertoire HTBI primers. Gel purification was performed on PCR products prior to sequencing. The study's processing was this. Gene usage analysis of CDR3 amino acid clonotypes used the 62 TRBV and about 13 TRBJ segments found across samples. Filtered high-quality paired reads were merged into contigs using COPE and FqMerger. Contigs were aligned with BLAST to IMGT TRBV, TRBD and TRBJ reference genes, and CDR3 was defined per IMGT. Clonotypes above 0.1% frequency were classified as highly expanded clones. Shannon entropy was used to measure repertoire diversity, and the Gini coefficient was used to measure V-J evenness. A clonotype found in more than one individual was treated as public. The raw public reads went through TCRdb reprocessing: fastp at Q25, MiXCR clone calling, in-frame beta chains kept. Every distinct CDR3 protein forms one entry, paired with its most common genes and DNA. TCRdb assigned the V and J calls; the authors' analysis was not used. In this sample the table shows about 430,000 distinct CDR3 sequences, around 20% of which occur a single time. The top ten constitute about 13% of the sample.

Reading the label with the study, this specimen's time point is: persistent/refractory GD, antithyroid drugs over 5 years with positive TRAb. For both TCR sequencing and RNA sequencing, RNA was extracted from PBMCs using TRIzol. The diagnosis of Graves' disease followed American Thyroid Association guidelines. Recruitment of patients was carried out at an endocrinology department in Xi'an, China. Each patient gave 7 to 9.5 milliliters of peripheral blood, collected in an EDTA anticoagulant tube. Ficoll Paque Plus density gradient separation was used to isolate PBMCs, and no further T cell sorting was performed. An Agilent 2100 Bioanalyzer and agarose gel were used to check RNA quality, while a NanoDrop 2000 measured RNA concentration. The data derive from a study of regulatory T cells in long-lasting Graves disease (dated by TCRdb to the early 2020s). Some background on the complete study: Persistent Graves' disease meant more than 5 years of antithyroid drug treatment with TSH receptor autoantibodies that stayed positive. A total of 33 samples were covered by TCR sequencing, comprising roughly 13 persistent and 20 or so newly diagnosed Graves' disease patients. The study was conducted in China and was registered as a clinical trial. Persistent Graves' disease patients in the clinical cohort had taken antithyroid drugs for about 9.7 years on average. Persistent Graves' disease patients were compared with newly diagnosed Graves' disease patients by peripheral blood TCR sequencing and RNA sequencing.

Points the paper makes about the study in general: Sequencing and analysis were limited to the TCR beta chain. Persistent disease showed preferential use of TRBV28, TRBJ1-2 and TRBJ2-5, whereas newly diagnosed disease favored TRBV20-1 and TRBJ2-1. Peripheral blood alone was examined, since thyroid tissue, which constituted the primary lesion, could not be accessed. The authors acknowledged the small sample size as a limitation that may reduce accuracy. A larger number of public clonotypes was shared among persistent patients (around 3,000) than among newly diagnosed patients (around 890). Persistent Graves' disease patients showed lower TCR Shannon entropy and fewer highly expanded clones than newly diagnosed patients, suggesting clonal expansion.

This receptor was obtained from a female donor with Graves disease. This chain joins TRBV3-1 to TRBJ2-7, with no confidently assigned D gene. The sequenced sample was peripheral blood mononuclear cells (PBMCs), obtained when the disease was refractory, from a patient treated with antithyroid drugs. The CDR3 protein sequence reads: CASSQEASATYEQYF. The DNA reads TGTGCCAGCAGCCAAGAAGCCAGCGCTACCTACGAGCAGTACTTC.